One sample yielded the 15 T cell receptor beta chains listed below, sequenced in a study of a mutant IDH1 vaccine in newly diagnosed glioma. The time point is: week 5, during vaccination. The investigators gave 300 ug of mutant IDH1 20-mer peptide in each vaccine dose, together with topical imiquimod. Antigens of these TCRs are unknown. The data were produced by immunoSEQ multiplex PCR, yet TCRdb's version contains in-frame clones alone and is incomplete. Among approximately 37,000 clones, roughly 54% were seen once, and the ten largest hold around 10%. Here the sequenced sample was PBMCs, taken from a glioma patient whose treatment included an IDH1 peptide vaccine. These TCRs come from a woman younger than 30 with glioma.

The V and J genes are TRBV5-1 and TRBJ1-1; perhaps TRBD1 as D (5 bases). The CDR3 is 15 amino acids. The V and J ends lost 0 bases and 1 base respectively, with 10 bases between them. Per the germline V gene, CDR1 is SGHRS and CDR2 is YFSETQ. CDR3 DNA sequence: TGCGCCAGCAGCTTGGACGGGGCAGCGAACACTGAAGCTTTCTTT. Its protein is CASSLDGAANTEAFF.

The genes are TRBV7-2 and TRBJ2-5, with unresolved D. From germline, CDR1 is SGHTA and CDR2 FQGNSA. The CDR3 loop spans 17 amino acids. V was trimmed by 1 base and J by 4 bases, leaving 19 bases between them. CDR3 bases: TGTGCCAGCAGCTTAGTCGCTATCGGGCCAAGAGGAGAGACCCAGTACTTC. It specifies CASSLVAIGPRGETQYF.

V and J are TRBV6-6 and TRBJ2-2; D may be TRBD2 (6 bases). With 7 bases removed from V and 2 bases from J, the gap between germline ends came to 17 bases. Germline lookup yields CDR1 MNHNY and CDR2 SVGAGI (reference sequence). The length of the CDR3 is 16 residues. The CDR3 is CASNSGGGPNTGELFF. CDR3 coding DNA: TGTGCCAGCAACTCCGGAGGAGGGCCAAACACCGGGGAGCTGTTTTTT.

This chain links TRBV5-8 with TRBJ2-3; TRBD1 matches 9 bases. The germline gives CDR1 SGHTS, CDR2 YDEGEE. After removal of 5 bases from V and 5 bases from J, the junction contained 12 bases not matched to a gene. The CDR3 is 16 amino acids. CDR3: CASSPPQGAGVDTQYF. In DNA, the CDR3 is TGTGCCAGCAGTCCGCCACAGGGGGCGGGAGTAGATACGCAGTATTTT.

This clone was seen a few times. J is TRBJ1-6 and V is TRBV4-1; D is undetermined. V was shortened by 5 bases and J by 5 bases, with 10 bases between the two germline ends. CDR1 is MGHRA and CDR2 is YSYEKL in the germline V gene. The CDR3 consists of 14 residues. The CDR3 DNA sequence: TGCGCCAGCAGCACAGCGACGAATAATTCACCCCTCCACTTT. It translates to CASSTATNNSPLHF.

In this sample, this clone turned up a few times. The chain has TRBV5-6 and TRBJ2-5; D remains unclear. The germline V gene encodes CDR1 SGHDT and CDR2 YYEEEE. The CDR3 is 11 amino acids. The ends were cut back, 2 bases at V and 5 bases at J, with 4 bases in the middle. CDR3 bases: TGTGCCAGCAGCTTTATGGAGACCCAGTACTTC. Residues: CASSFMETQYF.

This rearrangement joins TRBV30 to TRBJ2-1, with TRBD1 matching 11 bases. Germline V gene data show CDR1 as GTSNPN and CDR2 as SVGIG (reference sequence). CDR3 length equals 15 residues. The trim removed 3 bases at V and 7 bases at J, leaving 8 bases unmatched. The CDR3, as DNA: TGTGCCTGGAGAGACAAGGGGACAGGGGGGAATGAGCAGTTCTTC. This encodes CAWRDKGTGGNEQFF.

This chain joins TRBV6-5 and TRBJ1-2; D is unclear. CDR3 length: 12 amino acids. The V end lost 5 bases, the J end lost 5 bases, and 9 bases lay between the germline ends. The germline CDR1 and CDR2 sequences are MNHEY and SVGAGI. The CDR3 sequence: CASSEMGYGYTF. CDR3 sequence (DNA): TGTGCCAGCAGTGAAATGGGGTATGGCTACACCTTC.

The chain joins TRBV10-3 to TRBJ1-1; 12 bases map to TRBD1. V was clipped by 7 bases and J by 7 bases; unmatched bases: 10. CDR3 length: 15 amino acids. Germline values: CDR1 ENHRY, CDR2 SYGVKD. The CDR3: CAITGGDRGHDEAFF. In DNA form, the CDR3 reads TGTGCCATCACCGGAGGGGACAGGGGGCACGATGAAGCTTTCTTT.

The V and J genes are TRBV5-1 and TRBJ2-5, with 10 bases matching TRBD2. V shed 4 bases and J 2 bases; nucleotides not matched to a gene: 8. Germline CDR1 is SGHRS and CDR2 is YFSETQ. CDR3 length equals 16 residues. The CDR3 nucleotides read TGCGCCAGCAGCCCCTATAGCGGGGGGCCTCAAGAGACCCAGTACTTC. It translates to CASSPYSGGPQETQYF.

This clone showed up just once. This chain uses TRBV27 with TRBJ2-6, with D perhaps TRBD1 (6 bases). Germline V gene sequence: CDR1 MNHEY, CDR2 SMNVEV (reference sequence). The V gene lost 0 bases and the J gene lost 0 bases, with 6 bases spanning the gap. The CDR3 is 16 residues long. In DNA, the CDR3 is TGTGCCAGCAGTTTATCAGGGGGCTCTGGGGCCAACGTCCTGACTTTC. It is translated as CASSLSGGSGANVLTF.

The sample holds a few counts of this clone. V is TRBV29-1 and J is TRBJ2-2, with TRBD2 matching over 10 bases. CDR1 SQVTM and CDR2 ANQGSEA come from the germline V gene. V lost 7 bases and J lost 5; bases outside the gene matches: 10. The CDR3 length is 15 residues. The CDR3 loop is CSALIAGGETGELFF. DNA for the CDR3: TGCAGCGCCTTAATAGCGGGAGGTGAAACCGGGGAGCTGTTTTTT.

The chain carries TRBV7-2 and TRBJ2-1; TRBD2 aligns across 8 bases. Germline trimming cut 8 bases from V and 8 bases from J; bases unmatched to any gene: 11. The CDR3 sequence is 14 residues long. Germline values: CDR1 SGHTA, CDR2 FQGNSA. The CDR3 loop reads CASGTRLAYDEQFF. The CDR3 DNA sequence: TGTGCCAGCGGAACCCGACTAGCGTACGATGAGCAGTTCTTC.

The chain links TRBV29-1 to TRBJ2-1; 7 positions match TRBD1. CDR1 and CDR2 (germline): SQVTM, ANQGSEA. CDR3 size: 13 residues. The V and J ends lost 7 bases and 2 bases, in that order; junction bases with no gene match: 5. The CDR3 DNA sequence: TGCAGCGCTTCGGGACAGACCTACAATGAGCAGTTCTTC. Its protein is CSASGQTYNEQFF.

The gene calls are TRBV7-2 and TRBJ2-5; D possibly corresponds to TRBD2 (6 bases). Trimming removed 5 bases at V and 5 bases at J, with 18 bases between. Per germline, CDR1 SGHTA and CDR2 FQGNSA. This CDR3 is built from 15 residues. The CDR3 coding sequence is TGTGCCAGCAGCCCCTTGGCGGGAAGGGCGGAGACCCAGTACTTC. Translation gives CASSPLAGRAETQYF. Combining the CDR3 with reference TRBV7-2 and TRBJ2-5 gives the whole variable domain GAGVSQSPSNKVTEKGKDVELRCDPISGHTALYWYRQSLGQGLEFLIYFQGNSAPDKSGLPSDRFSAERTGGSVSTLTIQRTQQEDSAVYLCASSPLAGRAETQYFGPGTRLLVL.